This T cell receptor beta chain is drawn from a study of T cell repertoires in aging, cancer and after chemotherapy. Study-level points and caveats: Across the chemotherapy interval, each cancer cohort showed higher median generation probability, suggesting thymic rebound.

Peripheral blood genomic DNA, not sorted cells or RNA, was the template. A mixed TRB-A/B primer pool amplified rearranged TRB by multiplex touch-down PCR. From the multiplex PCR reads, TCRdb called clonotypes with MiXCR, one entry per CDR3 protein. The table shows about 3,000 distinct CDR3 sequences, with less than 25% occurring only once. With respect to this clonotype: Its antigen remains unknown.

The V end was cut by 5 bases, the J end by 7 bases, with 26 bases between. The germline gives CDR1 DFQATT, CDR2 SNEGSKA (reference sequence). This CDR3 is built from 16 residues. This sequence was found in a human donor with a solid tumor. The chain employs TRBV20-1 and TRBJ2-5; D may be TRBD2 (7 bases). Sequencing was carried out using blood. The CDR3 spells CSASLRAGSRGGTQYF. The CDR3 nucleotides read TGCAGTGCTTCCCTTAGAGCGGGGTCGAGAGGGGGGACCCAGTACTTC.